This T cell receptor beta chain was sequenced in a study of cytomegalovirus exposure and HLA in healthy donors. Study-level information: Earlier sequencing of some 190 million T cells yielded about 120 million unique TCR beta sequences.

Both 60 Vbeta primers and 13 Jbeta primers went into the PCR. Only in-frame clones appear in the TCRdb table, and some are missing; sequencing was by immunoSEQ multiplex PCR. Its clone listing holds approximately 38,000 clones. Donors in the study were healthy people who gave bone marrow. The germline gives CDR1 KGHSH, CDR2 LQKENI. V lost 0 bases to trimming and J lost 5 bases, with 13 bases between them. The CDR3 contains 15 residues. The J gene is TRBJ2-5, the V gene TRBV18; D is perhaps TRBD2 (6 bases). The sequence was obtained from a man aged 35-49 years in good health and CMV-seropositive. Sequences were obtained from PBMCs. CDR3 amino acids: CASSPPGRSRETQYF. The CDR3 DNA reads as TGTGCCAGCTCACCACCAGGGAGGTCTCGGGAGACCCAGTACTTC.